The clone carrying this T cell receptor (beta chain) was seen only a few times. What it recognizes is unknown. This may stem from a read error, because a much larger clone lies one nucleotide away. The iRepertoire nested amplicon-rescue multiplex PCR amplified TCR alpha and beta CDR3s from RNA. Input was 100-400 ng of tissue mRNA or PBMC total RNA. Each CDR3 protein gets one entry after TCRdb re-called the multiplex PCR reads with MiXCR. The sample holds around 100,000 distinct CDR3 sequences; approximately 28% are singletons and the top ten take 40% to 55%. The length of the CDR3 is 13 residues. CDR1 LNHDA and CDR2 SQIVND come from the germline V gene (reference sequence). The sample comes from a study of glioma-infiltrating T cells. Overall study results and limits: CDR3 overlap between tissue and blood was very small.

The sequenced sample was glioma tissue, nonneoplastic brain tissue, or PBMCs (not recorded which). The receptor comes from a human donor with low-grade glioma or glioblastoma, undergoing nonglioma brain surgery, or in good health (not recorded which). V and J are TRBV19 and TRBJ1-1; tentatively, D is TRBD1 (5 bases). The CDR3 sequence: CARSRGGTAEAFF. The CDR3 region has the DNA TGTGCCCGTAGTCGAGGAGGGACGGCCGAAGCTTTCTTT.